These T cell receptor beta chains were read from a single sample in a study of blood T cell repertoires in COVID-19. The method was immunoSEQ multiplex PCR; TCRdb's version includes in-frame clones alone and lacks a portion of them. The repertoire holds tens of thousands of clones, with around 90% as singletons. Sequencing was done on a sample of peripheral blood. The receptors shown here come from a man aged 60 to 69 with acute or convalescent COVID-19. Each CDR3 is given with its conserved first and last residue. Size is omitted from some rows. Given values are once, few, many or a class for expanded clones.

clone_size	v_call	cdr3_aa
once	TRBV14	CASSLQGKATNEKLFF
-	TRBV7-3	CASSALASYEQYF
-	TRBV28	CASSFLGAGNTEAFF
-	TRBV5-1	CASSLVQGQMSYTF
-	TRBV13	CASIKRAYNEQFF
-	TRBV5-4	CASSLRGYGGYTF
once	TRBV28	CASSLTDGTGKNGYTF
-	TRBV7-9	CASSLEGQGPYEQYF
-	TRBV7-9	CASSLGVGQTDGYTF
-	TRBV5-8	CASSRSGRVYEQYF
-	TRBV7-7	CASSDRAAHPSSYEQYF
-	TRBV18	CASSPRDRGTEAFF
-	TRBV27	CASSLRVGGRYGQYF
-	TRBV29-1	CSVEEDRGQSTDTQYF
-	TRBV3-1/TRBV3-2	CASSRLTGGDTEAFF
-	TRBV6-5	CASRFGGATNEKLFF
-	TRBV24-1	CATSWETGPYPLSYEQYF
-	TRBV7-2	CASSFTWRGTGELFF
-	TRBV9	CASSTTGVYGYTF
-	TRBV19	CASSILIWGPGELFF
-	TRBV6-5	CASGSPGQVNTEAFF
-	TRBV30	CAWTVLNYGYTF
-	TRBV3-1/TRBV3-2	CASSLLGQGGTEAFF
few	TRBV11-2	CASSADRNTEAFF
-	TRBV19	CAAAASGSYNEQFF
-	TRBV15	CATSRGDRDSTKQYF
once	TRBV19	CASRQAGETQYF
-	TRBV28	CASSFRMTSGLNEQFF
-	TRBV5-8	CASSTGTGARNTEAFF
-	TRBV28	CASSLNLAGANTYEQYF
-	TRBV28	CASSSQGGWDGYTF
-	TRBV2	CANSIAVSTDTQYF
once	TRBV28	CASSLGGGSGNTIYF
-	TRBV3-1/TRBV3-2	CASSPLLDRAPTQETQYF
-	TRBV3-1/TRBV3-2	CASSQGASGSGQYF
-	TRBV27	CASSLAGLPYTF
-	TRBV18	CASSPARGGYGYTF
-	TRBV5-1	CASSSGQYNEQFF
-	TRBV7-9	CASSFHGGYEQYF